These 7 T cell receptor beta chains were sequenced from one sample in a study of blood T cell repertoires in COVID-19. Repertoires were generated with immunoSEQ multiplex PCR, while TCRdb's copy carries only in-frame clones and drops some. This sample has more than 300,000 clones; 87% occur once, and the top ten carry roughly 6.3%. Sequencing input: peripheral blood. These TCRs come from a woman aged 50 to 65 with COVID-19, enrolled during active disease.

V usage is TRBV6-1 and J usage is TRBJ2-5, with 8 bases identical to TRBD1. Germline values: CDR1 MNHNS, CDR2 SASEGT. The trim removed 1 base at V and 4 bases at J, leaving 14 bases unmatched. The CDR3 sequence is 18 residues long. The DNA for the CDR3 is TGTGCCAGCAGTGAAGGCTGGGGCAGGGGGCGGTTTCGAGAGACCCAGTACTTC. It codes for CASSEGWGRGRFRETQYF.

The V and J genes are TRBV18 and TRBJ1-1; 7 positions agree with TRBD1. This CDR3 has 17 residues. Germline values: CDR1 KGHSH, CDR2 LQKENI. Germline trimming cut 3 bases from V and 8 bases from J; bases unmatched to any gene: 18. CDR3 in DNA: TGTGCCAGCTCACCGTCCCCGCTTCTTACAAGGGGGCAGGAAGCTTTCTTT. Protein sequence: CASSPSPLLTRGQEAFF.

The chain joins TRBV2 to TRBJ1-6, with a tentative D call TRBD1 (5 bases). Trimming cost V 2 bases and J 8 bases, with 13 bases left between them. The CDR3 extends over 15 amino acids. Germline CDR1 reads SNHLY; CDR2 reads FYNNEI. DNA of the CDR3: TGTGCCAGCAGTGAAAGAAGAGTAGGGGATTCACCCCTCCACTTT. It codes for CASSERRVGDSPLHF.

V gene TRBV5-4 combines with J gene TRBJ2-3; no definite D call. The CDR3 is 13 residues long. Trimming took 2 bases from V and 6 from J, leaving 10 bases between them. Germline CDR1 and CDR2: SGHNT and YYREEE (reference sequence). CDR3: CASSFPMEDTQYF. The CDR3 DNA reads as TGTGCCAGCAGCTTCCCAATGGAGGATACGCAGTATTTT. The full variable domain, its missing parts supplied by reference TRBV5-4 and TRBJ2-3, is ETGVTQSPTHLIKTRGQQVTLRCSSQSGHNTVSWYQQALGQGPQFIFQYYREEENGRGNFPPRFSGLQFPNYSSELNVNALELDDSALYLCASSFPMEDTQYFGPGTRLTVL.

CDR3 sequence: CASPSPPPFF. In DNA, the CDR3 is TGTGCCAGCCCTAGTCCCCCCCCGTTCTTC. The rearrangement joins TRBV7-9 to TRBJ2-1; D unresolved. This CDR3 is built from 10 residues. Per germline, CDR1 SEHNR and CDR2 FQNEAQ (reference sequence). V was pared by 8 bases and J by 15 bases, with 14 bases between. The entire variable domain, with the rest obtained from reference TRBV7-9 and TRBJ2-1, is as follows: DTGVSQNPRHKITKRGQNVTFRCDPISEHNRLYWYRQTLGQGPEFLTYFQNEAQLEKSRLLSDRFSAERPKGSFSTLEIQRTEQGDSAMYLCASPSPPPFFGPGTRLTVL.

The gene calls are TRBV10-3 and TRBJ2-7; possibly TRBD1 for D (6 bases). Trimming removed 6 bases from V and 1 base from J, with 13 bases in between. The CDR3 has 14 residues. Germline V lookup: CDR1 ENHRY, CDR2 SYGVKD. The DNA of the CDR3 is TGTGCCATCAGCTGGACAGCGCCTTCCTACGAGCAGTACTTC. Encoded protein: CAISWTAPSYEQYF.

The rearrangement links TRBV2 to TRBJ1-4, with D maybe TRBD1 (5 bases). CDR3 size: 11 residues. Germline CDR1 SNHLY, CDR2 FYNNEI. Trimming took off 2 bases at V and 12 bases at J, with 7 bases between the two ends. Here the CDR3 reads CASSEQGQLFF. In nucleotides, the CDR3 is TGTGCCAGCAGTGAACAGGGTCAACTGTTTTTT.